Shown below are 29 T cell receptor beta chains from a single sample sequenced in a study of cytomegalovirus exposure and HLA in healthy donors. Primers included in the PCR were 60 Vbeta and 13 Jbeta primers. Using immunoSEQ multiplex PCR, the repertoire was profiled, and TCRdb retains in-frame clones only, with some absent. The profile shows some 200,000 clones, about 80% of them singletons. Specimen: PBMCs. These receptor sequences come from a woman under 40 in good health and CMV-seronegative.

The chain recombines TRBV9 with TRBJ2-2, with D possibly being TRBD2 (6 bases). V was pared by 3 bases and J by 3 bases, with 15 bases between. The CDR3 is 16 amino acids. The germline V gene has CDR1 SGDLS and CDR2 YYNGEE. The CDR3 spells CASSASREAYTGELFF. CDR3 nucleotides: TGTGCCAGCAGCGCGAGCAGGGAGGCGTACACCGGGGAGCTGTTTTTT.

The chain combines TRBV4-1 with TRBJ2-5; TRBD2 is a possible D gene (6 bases). The DNA end lines up better with TRBJ2-7; the J call may be wrong. The CDR3 loop spans 14 amino acids. Germline V gene sequence: CDR1 MGHRA, CDR2 YSYEKL. The CDR3: CASSQGLETYEQYF. DNA of the CDR3: TGCGCCAGCAGCCAAGGACTAGAGACCTACGAGCAGTACTTC.

This clone was picked up a small number of times. The J gene is TRBJ2-2, the V gene TRBV7-9; D possibly corresponds to TRBD2 (5 bases). The CDR3 extends over 14 amino acids. CDR1 is SEHNR and CDR2 is FQNEAQ in the germline V gene (reference sequence). Trimming shortened V by 4 bases and J by 5 bases, and 11 bases separated the two germline ends. The CDR3 spells CASSWRGWTGELFF. Here the CDR3 DNA reads TGTGCCAGCAGCTGGAGAGGGTGGACCGGGGAGCTGTTTTTT.

V is TRBV7-2 and J is TRBJ1-3; D possibly corresponds to TRBD1 (6 bases). The length of the CDR3 is 15 residues. Germline V gene lookup returns CDR1 SGHTA and CDR2 FQGNSA. V was shortened by 3 bases and J by 0 bases, with 9 bases between the two germline ends. The CDR3 here is CASSFTGTSGNTIYF. Written as DNA, the CDR3 is TGTGCCAGCAGCTTTACAGGGACCTCTGGAAACACCATATATTTT.

This rearrangement joins TRBV7-2 to TRBJ2-1, with TRBD1 matching 8 bases. The V gene end was trimmed by 1 base and the J gene end by 4 bases; junction bases not matched to a gene: 3. The CDR3 covers 15 residues. Germline assignment: CDR1 SGHTA and CDR2 FQGNSA. The CDR3 loop is CASSLVRGRYNEQFF. The CDR3, as DNA: TGTGCCAGCAGCTTAGTCAGGGGGCGGTACAATGAGCAGTTCTTC. Using reference TRBV7-2 and TRBJ2-1 for the parts outside the CDR3, the full variable domain is GAGVSQSPSNKVTEKGKDVELRCDPISGHTALYWYRQSLGQGLEFLIYFQGNSAPDKSGLPSDRFSAERTGGSVSTLTIQRTQQEDSAVYLCASSLVRGRYNEQFFGPGTRLTVL.

The V call is TRBV9, the J call TRBJ2-7, with 9 bases matching TRBD2. Germline V gene data show CDR1 as SGDLS and CDR2 as YYNGEE. The V segment lost 3 bases and the J segment 7 bases; nucleotides outside the gene matches: 8. The CDR3 sequence is 14 residues long. The CDR3 coding sequence is TGTGCCAGCAGCGCCGCGGGAGGGCCGAAAGAGCAGTACTTC. This translates into CASSAAGGPKEQYF.

The chain has TRBV10-3 and TRBJ2-3, with D possibly matching TRBD2 (6 bases). V was trimmed by 10 bases and J by 4 bases, leaving 18 bases between them. Germline V gives CDR1 ENHRY, CDR2 SYGVKD. This CDR3 has 14 amino acids. CDR3 sequence: CATLLTPGADTQYF. The CDR3 nucleotides are TGTGCCACCCTACTTACCCCGGGGGCAGATACGCAGTATTTT.

This chain connects TRBV6-5 to TRBJ2-1; TRBD1 aligns across 9 bases. Germline trimming cut 5 bases from V and 6 bases from J; bases unmatched to any gene: 8. Germline loops: CDR1 MNHEY, CDR2 SVGAGI. The CDR3 is 15 residues long. CDR3 bases: TGTGCCAGCAGTCCGACAGGGGGGAATAGCAATGAGCAGTTCTTC. Translation gives CASSPTGGNSNEQFF.

The chain combines TRBV5-4 with TRBJ2-7, with D unclear. Germline CDR1 is SGHNT and CDR2 is YYREEE (reference sequence). There are 13 residues in the CDR3. V dropped 0 bases and J dropped 5 bases, with 9 bases sitting between them. The CDR3 DNA follows: TGTGCCAGCAGCTTGGATTTCGCGGACGAGCAGTACTTC. Its translation: CASSLDFADEQYF.

This sequence joins TRBV5-6 and TRBJ1-2; possibly TRBD1 for D (5 bases). V shed 0 bases and J shed 3 bases, with 21 bases lying between them. The CDR3 is made up of 18 amino acids. In germline, CDR1 is SGHDT, CDR2 YYEEEE. CDR3 residues: CASSLGPPGRGEDYGYTF. The CDR3 bases are TGTGCCAGCAGCTTGGGGCCCCCGGGTCGGGGGGAGGACTATGGCTACACCTTC.

The rearrangement joins TRBV27 to TRBJ2-2; possibly TRBD1 for D (5 bases). The CDR3 is made up of 16 amino acids. Deletions cut 1 base from V and 6 bases from J, with 15 bases between. From germline, CDR1 is MNHEY and CDR2 SMNVEV (reference sequence). CDR3 protein: CASSLFGQGDAGELFF. The CDR3 bases are TGTGCCAGCAGTTTATTTGGGCAGGGTGATGCCGGGGAGCTGTTTTTT.

The V and J genes are TRBV19 and TRBJ1-1; D may be TRBD1 (6 bases). V lost 4 bases and J lost 4, with 13 bases in between. Per germline, CDR1 LNHDA and CDR2 SQIVND (reference sequence). This CDR3 has 14 residues. DNA of the CDR3: TGTGCCAGTAGTACACAGGGATCGAGCACTGAAGCTTTCTTT. Its protein is CASSTQGSSTEAFF.

The CDR3 DNA reads TGTGCCAGCAGCGTAGAAGTAGGGCGGGCTGGAAACACCATATATTTT. Translation: CASSVEVGRAGNTIYF. The genes are TRBV9 and TRBJ1-3, with D unresolved. The CDR3 consists of 16 residues. V shed 0 bases and J shed 2 bases, with 12 bases lying between them. CDR1 is SGDLS, CDR2 YYNGEE, per germline.

The genes are TRBV5-1 and TRBJ1-4; D gene uncertain. CDR1 SGHRS and CDR2 YFSETQ come from the germline V gene. The CDR3 has 17 amino acids. Trimming removed 0 bases from V and 0 bases from J, with 12 bases in between. In nucleotides, the CDR3 is TGCGCCAGCAGCTTGGTTGCGGGGTCAACAACTAATGAAAAACTGTTTTTT. Translated: CASSLVAGSTTNEKLFF.

The chain employs TRBV29-1 and TRBJ2-5; D gene ambiguous. Near its end, the DNA agrees better with TRBJ2-7, so the J call may be wrong. This CDR3 spans 14 amino acids. Looked up from germline, CDR1 is SQVTM and CDR2 is ANQGSEA. DNA of the CDR3: TGCAGCGTTGAAACCAGCGAGAGCTCCTACGAGCAGTACTTC. Its translation: CSVETSESSYEQYF.

V is TRBV14 and J is TRBJ1-1; D possibly corresponds to TRBD1 (5 bases). CDR1 and CDR2 (germline): SGHDN, FVKESK. V shed 1 base and J shed 0 bases, with 6 bases lying between them. The CDR3 is 14 amino acids. This CDR3 is CASSQAGMNTEAFF. In DNA form, the CDR3 reads TGTGCCAGCAGCCAAGCAGGGATGAACACTGAAGCTTTCTTT.

CDR3 coding DNA: TGTGCCAGCAGCTTACTAGCGGGAGAAATTGAGCAGTTCTTC. Its translation is CASSLLAGEIEQFF. The chain couples TRBV11-2 to TRBJ2-1; 10 bases fit TRBD2. Germline CDR1 reads SGHAT; CDR2 reads FQNNGV. The CDR3 spans 14 residues. With 2 bases clipped from V and 9 bases from J, the junction kept 4 bases outside the gene matches. Based on the CDR3 plus reference TRBV11-2 and TRBJ2-1, the full variable domain is EAGVAQSPRYKIIEKRQSVAFWCNPISGHATLYWYQQILGQGPKLLIQFQNNGVVDDSQLPKDRFSAERLKGVDSTLKIQPAKLEDSAVYLCASSLLAGEIEQFFGPGTRLTVL.

The rearrangement uses TRBV14 and TRBJ2-2; a weak D match, TRBD1 (5 bases). There are 12 residues in the CDR3. Germline CDR1 and CDR2: SGHDN and FVKESK. Trimming took off 3 bases at V and 6 bases at J, with 5 bases between the two ends. The CDR3 here is CASSHRAGELFF. CDR3 DNA sequence: TGTGCCAGCAGCCACAGGGCCGGGGAGCTGTTTTTT.

The rearrangement uses TRBV7-2 and TRBJ2-3, with 11 positions matching TRBD2. Germline CDR1 and CDR2: SGHTA and FQGNSA. The CDR3 spans 19 residues. V gave up 2 bases and J gave up 6 bases; unmatched junction bases: 16. The CDR3: CASSLKDRQLAGEGDTQYF. CDR3 DNA: TGTGCCAGCAGCTTAAAGGACAGGCAACTAGCGGGGGAGGGTGATACGCAGTATTTT.

The chain joins TRBV6-6 to TRBJ1-1; D not certain. V lost 5 bases to trimming and J lost 5 bases, with 9 bases between them. The CDR3 length is 12 residues. The germline V gene encodes CDR1 MNHNY and CDR2 SVGAGI (reference sequence). The CDR3: CASSQIATEAFF. The DNA for the CDR3 is TGTGCCAGCAGTCAGATCGCTACTGAAGCTTTCTTT.

The V gene is TRBV6-1, the J gene TRBJ2-7; possibly TRBD2 for D (5 bases). The CDR3 covers 19 residues. Trimming cost V 3 bases and J 4 bases, with 28 bases left between them. The germline CDR1 and CDR2 sequences are MNHNS and SASEGT. This CDR3 reads CASSEFIRRYDAEPYEQYF. Written as DNA, the CDR3 is TGTGCCAGCAGTGAGTTTATTAGGAGGTATGATGCCGAACCTTACGAGCAGTACTTC.

The V gene is TRBV28, the J gene TRBJ1-1, with D possibly being TRBD1 (6 bases). With 7 bases removed from V and 6 bases from J, the gap between germline ends came to 21 bases. The CDR3 totals 15 residues. Germline CDR1 reads MDHEN; CDR2 reads SYDVKM. The CDR3 region is CASIPTGLGRAEAFF. Written as DNA, the CDR3 is TGTGCCAGCATCCCGACAGGCCTGGGAAGAGCTGAAGCTTTCTTT.

This clone was seen only a few times. The rearrangement joins TRBV19 to TRBJ1-2; unclear D gene. This CDR3 contains 12 residues. CDR1 and CDR2 (germline): LNHDA, SQIVND (reference sequence). V was clipped by 6 bases and J by 0 bases, with 5 bases between them. CDR3 region: CASSEPNYGYTF. The CDR3 DNA reads as TGTGCCAGTAGCGAGCCTAACTATGGCTACACCTTC.

The rearrangement joins TRBV9 to TRBJ1-5; TRBD1 is a possible D gene (6 bases). The germline V gene has CDR1 SGDLS and CDR2 YYNGEE. Trimming cost V 3 bases and J 5 bases, with 15 bases left between them. The CDR3 extends over 15 amino acids. The CDR3 DNA is TGTGCCAGCAGCGCGCGGGGGGGCGAGGATCAGCCCCAGCATTTT. Amino acid sequence: CASSARGGEDQPQHF.

Worth noting for this clone: This is likely a read error, given that the CDR3 carries no conserved phenylalanine or tryptophan at its end. The chain recombines TRBV18 with TRBJ1-2; perhaps TRBD1 as D (5 bases). The CDR3 consists of 16 residues. Trimming left V 3 bases short and J 4 bases short, with 18 bases between. Germline loops: CDR1 KGHSH, CDR2 LQKENI. In DNA, the CDR3 is TGTGCCAGCTCACCCCAGAAGCAGGGAACAGGCTATGGCTACACCCTC. Protein: CASSPQKQGTGYGYTL.

V gene TRBV11-2 combines with J gene TRBJ2-6, with TRBD2 identical over 11 bases. The V gene end was trimmed by 7 bases and the J gene end by 0 bases; junction bases not matched to a gene: 11. Germline values: CDR1 SGHAT, CDR2 FQNNGV. This CDR3 has 19 residues. As DNA, the CDR3 is TGTGCCAGCACGGCGACTAGCGGGAATACATTCTCTGGGGCCAACGTCCTGACTTTC. Its protein product is CASTATSGNTFSGANVLTF.

The chain combines TRBV7-9 with TRBJ1-1; the D is unclear. CDR1 and CDR2 from the germline V gene are SEHNR and FQNEAQ (reference sequence). The CDR3 runs to 16 residues. Deletions cut 2 bases from V and 1 base from J, with 14 bases between. The chain's CDR3 is CASSLSSSRRNTEAFF. The DNA for the CDR3 is TGTGCCAGCAGCTTATCTTCGTCAAGGAGGAACACTGAAGCTTTCTTT.

The V call is TRBV5-4, the J call TRBJ2-7, with 9 nucleotides matching TRBD2. The V and J ends lost 3 bases and 5 bases, in that order; junction bases with no gene match: 9. Per the germline V gene, CDR1 is SGHNT and CDR2 is YYREEE (reference sequence). CDR3 length: 15 residues. CDR3 nucleotide sequence: TGTGCCAGCAGCTCTCGGGCGGGGGGGCACCACGAGCAGTACTTC. Translation gives CASSSRAGGHHEQYF.

V is TRBV5-4 and J is TRBJ2-7, with TRBD1 identical over 10 bases. The V and J ends lost 4 bases and 2 bases, in that order; junction bases with no gene match: 6. The CDR3 totals 15 residues. Germline V gene lookup returns CDR1 SGHNT and CDR2 YYREEE (reference sequence). CDR3 nucleotide sequence: TGTGCCAGCAGCCCGGGACAGGGGAACCCCTACGAGCAGTACTTC. This sequence encodes CASSPGQGNPYEQYF.